This entry describes one TCR beta chain. The sample originates from a study of shared clonotypes between healthy human individuals. V was cut by 2 bases and J by 8 bases, with 15 bases left in between. The CDR3 is 14 residues long. Germline assignment: CDR1 SEHNR and CDR2 FQNEAQ (reference sequence). Sequencing was performed with immunoSEQ multiplex PCR; in TCRdb, only in-frame clones are kept and a portion is missing. The repertoire has approximately 1,000,000 clones, 70% to 85% of them found once; the top ten carry about 0.94%. The chain has TRBV7-9 and TRBJ1-2, with D maybe TRBD1 (6 bases). Sequenced input: memory CD4+ T cells from PBMCs. Subset: CD45RA-negative fraction. The sequence was obtained from a young man in good health. Some clones in this sample may be carry-over from other donors' samples. The CDR3: CASSLWTAQQGYTF. For the CDR3, the DNA is TGTGCCAGCAGCTTATGGACAGCCCAACAGGGCTACACCTTC.